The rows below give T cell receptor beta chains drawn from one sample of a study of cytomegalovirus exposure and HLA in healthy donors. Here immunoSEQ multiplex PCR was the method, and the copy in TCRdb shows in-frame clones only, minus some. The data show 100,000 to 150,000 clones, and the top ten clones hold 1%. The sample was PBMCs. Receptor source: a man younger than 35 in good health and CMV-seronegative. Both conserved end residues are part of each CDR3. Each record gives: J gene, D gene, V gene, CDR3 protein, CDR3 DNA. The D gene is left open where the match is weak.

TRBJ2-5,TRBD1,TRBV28,CASRPAGTAQETQYF,TGTGCCAGCAGGCCTGCCGGGACAGCCCAAGAGACCCAGTACTTC
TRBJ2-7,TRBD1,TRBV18,CASARDRLIYEQYF,TGTGCCAGCGCCCGGGACAGGTTGATATACGAGCAGTACTTC
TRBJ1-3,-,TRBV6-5,CASSPLFEGNTIYF,TGTGCCAGCAGCCCACTTTTCGAAGGAAACACCATATATTTT
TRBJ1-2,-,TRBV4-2,CASSQPLGRGKDGYTF,TGTGCCAGCAGCCAACCCCTTGGGCGGGGGAAAGATGGCTACACCTTC
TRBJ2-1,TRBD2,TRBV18,CASSPPSGRDNEQFF,TGTGCCAGCTCACCACCTAGCGGGAGGGACAATGAGCAGTTCTTC
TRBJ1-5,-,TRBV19,CASSSLNKRTGNSNQPQHF,TGTGCCAGTAGTTCACTCAACAAACGGACGGGGAATAGCAATCAGCCCCAGCATTTT
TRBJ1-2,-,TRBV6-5,CASSYGAGYTF,TGTGCCAGCAGTTACGGGGCTGGCTACACCTTC
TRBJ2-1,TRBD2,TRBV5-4,CASSLWEGLYNEQFF,TGTGCCAGCAGCTTGTGGGAGGGCCTCTACAATGAGCAGTTCTTC
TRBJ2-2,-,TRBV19,CASSILATGELFF,TGTGCCAGTAGTATACTGGCCACCGGGGAGCTGTTTTTT
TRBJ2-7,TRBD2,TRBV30,CAWSVSIAGGLYEQYF,TGTGCCTGGAGTGTATCGATAGCGGGGGGACTCTACGAGCAGTACTTC
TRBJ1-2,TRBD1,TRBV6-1,CASSFSGTGPGYTF,TGTGCCAGCAGTTTTTCCGGGACAGGACCCGGCTACACCTTC
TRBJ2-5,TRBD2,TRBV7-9,CASRQIQGLLPETQYF,TGTGCCAGCAGACAAATCCAGGGACTACTCCCCGAGACCCAGTACTTC
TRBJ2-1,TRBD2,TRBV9,CASSVAGGLSYNEQFF,TGTGCCAGCAGCGTAGCGGGGGGGCTCTCCTACAATGAGCAGTTCTTC
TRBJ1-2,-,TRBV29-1,CSVGGDAYGYTF,TGCAGCGTGGGGGGGGACGCCTATGGCTACACCTTC